This T cell receptor beta chain was obtained from a study of blood T cells in healthy people across ages. PCR was performed a second time for roughly 7 to 12 cycles using a sample-barcoded 5' primer and a J-beta primer mix. From the 5' RACE reads, TCRdb called clonotypes with MiXCR, one entry per CDR3 protein. The sample includes about 1.7 million distinct CDR3 sequences, 28% of them seen just once. This CDR3 comprises 16 residues. V gave up 3 bases and J gave up 0 bases, with 12 bases separating them. The germline CDR1 and CDR2 sequences are MDHEN and SYDVKM. Comments on this clonotype: Antigen: not known.

Study-level points and caveats: Naive CD4+ cell counts and diversity both ran higher in long-lived than in aged donors.

The TCR sequence derives from a woman under 40 in good health. The V gene is TRBV28, the J gene TRBJ1-5; possible D gene TRBD1, 5 bases. The material sequenced was blood. The DNA for the CDR3 is TGTGCCAGCAGTTTTCGGGACGGGCCTAGCAATCAGCCCCAGCATTTT. Translation: CASSFRDGPSNQPQHF.